This T cell receptor beta chain was captured by sequencing in a study of T cells in Graves' hyperthyroidism and ophthalmopathy. General observations from the study: Stable hyperthyroidism and ophthalmopathy were separated using 13 V-J signatures. Among thyroid clonotypes expanded above 0.001, most also appeared in blood.

Losses at the gene ends were 7 bases for V and 6 bases for J; bases not matched to a gene: 15. The CDR3 is 16 residues long. The germline gives CDR1 SNHLY, CDR2 FYNNEI. The investigators amplified TCR beta CDR3 regions from RNA transcripts. The HTBI set primed first-round TCR CDR3 RT-PCR. TCRdb analysed the multiplex PCR reads with MiXCR anew, one entry per CDR3 protein. The data contain approximately 400,000 distinct CDR3 sequences, approximately 13% of them seen just once; the ten biggest clones take up approximately 11%. As regards this clonotype: Its target is unknown.

The hyperthyroidism patients had all been newly diagnosed, and their disease duration was under 2 months. Their ages ranged from 18 to 65 years. Diagnoses rested on clinical symptoms, serum thyroxine and TRAb, thyroid ultrasound and orbital computed tomography. Sequenced sample: blood. The clonotype comes from a woman aged 60-70 years with Graves' hyperthyroidism. The gene calls are TRBV2 and TRBJ2-1, with 7 bases fitting TRBD1. In DNA form, the CDR3 reads TGTGCCAGCACCTTGACGGCGACAGGGCCGATCAATGAGCAGTTCTTC. It specifies CASTLTATGPINEQFF. The whole variable domain, filled in from reference TRBV2 and TRBJ2-1, reads EPEVTQTPSHQVTQMGQEVILRCVPISNHLYFYWYRQILGQKVEFLVSFYNNEISEKSEIFDDQFSVERPDGSNFTLKIRSTKLEDSAMYFCASTLTATGPINEQFFGPGTRLTVL.